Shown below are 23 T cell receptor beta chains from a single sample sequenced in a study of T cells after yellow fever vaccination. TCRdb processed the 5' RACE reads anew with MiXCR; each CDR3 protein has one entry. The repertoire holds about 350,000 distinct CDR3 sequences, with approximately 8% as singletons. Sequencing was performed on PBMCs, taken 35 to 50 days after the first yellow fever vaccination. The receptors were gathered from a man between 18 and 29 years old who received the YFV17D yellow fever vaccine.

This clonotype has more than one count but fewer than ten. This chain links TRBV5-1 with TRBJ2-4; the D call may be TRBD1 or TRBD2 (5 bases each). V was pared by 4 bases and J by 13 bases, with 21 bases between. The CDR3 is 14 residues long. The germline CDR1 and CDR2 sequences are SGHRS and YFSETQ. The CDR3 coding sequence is TGCGCCAGCAGCGGTTGGGGGACCGAGACGGTACAGTACTTC. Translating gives CASSGWGTETVQYF.

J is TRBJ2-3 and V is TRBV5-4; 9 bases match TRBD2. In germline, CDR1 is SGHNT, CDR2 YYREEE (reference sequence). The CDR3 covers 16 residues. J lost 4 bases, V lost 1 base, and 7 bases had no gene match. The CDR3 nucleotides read TGTGCCAGCAGCTTGTTAGGGCGGGGGGGGGCAGATACGCAGTATTTT. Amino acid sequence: CASSLLGRGGADTQYF.

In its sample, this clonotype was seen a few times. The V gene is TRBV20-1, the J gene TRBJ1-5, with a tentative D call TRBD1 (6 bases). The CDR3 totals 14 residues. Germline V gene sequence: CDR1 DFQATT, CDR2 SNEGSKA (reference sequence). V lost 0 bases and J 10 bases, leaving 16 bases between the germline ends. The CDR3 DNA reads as TGCAGTGCTAGAGATCCCGACCCGGGACAACCCCAGCATTTT. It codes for CSARDPDPGQPQHF.

CDR3 sequence (DNA): TGTGCCAGCAGCCACCCCACCGGGACAGGGGGCTCTGGGGCCAACGTCCTGACTTTC. It yields the protein CASSHPTGTGGSGANVLTF. The rearrangement links TRBV4-2 to TRBJ2-6, with 11 bases matching TRBD1. V lost 3 bases, J lost 0 bases, and 7 bases stayed unmatched. Germline V gene data show CDR1 as LGHNA and CDR2 as YNFKEQ. The CDR3 extends over 19 amino acids.

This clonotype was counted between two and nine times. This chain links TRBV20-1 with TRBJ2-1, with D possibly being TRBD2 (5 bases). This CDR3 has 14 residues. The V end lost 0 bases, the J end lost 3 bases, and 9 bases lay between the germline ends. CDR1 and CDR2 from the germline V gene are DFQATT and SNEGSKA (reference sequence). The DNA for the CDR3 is TGCAGTGCTAGAGATTTTAGCGACTACAATGAGCAGTTCTTC. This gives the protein CSARDFSDYNEQFF.

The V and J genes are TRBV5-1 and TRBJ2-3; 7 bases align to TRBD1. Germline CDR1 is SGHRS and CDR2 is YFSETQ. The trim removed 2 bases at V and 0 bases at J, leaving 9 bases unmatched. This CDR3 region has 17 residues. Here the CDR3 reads CASSFRGRYTSTDTQYF. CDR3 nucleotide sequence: TGCGCCAGCAGCTTTAGGGGGCGATATACTAGCACAGATACGCAGTATTTT.

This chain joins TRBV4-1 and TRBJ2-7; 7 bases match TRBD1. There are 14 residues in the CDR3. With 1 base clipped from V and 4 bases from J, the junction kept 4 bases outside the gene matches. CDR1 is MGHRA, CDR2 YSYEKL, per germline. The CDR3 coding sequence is TGCGCCAGCAGCCAAGTCGAGGGGGCGTACGAGCAGTACTTC. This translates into CASSQVEGAYEQYF.

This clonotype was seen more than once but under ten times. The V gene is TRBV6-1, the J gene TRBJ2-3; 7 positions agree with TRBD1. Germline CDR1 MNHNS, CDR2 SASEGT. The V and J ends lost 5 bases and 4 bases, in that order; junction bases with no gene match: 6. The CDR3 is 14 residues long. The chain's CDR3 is CASSRDRRSDTQYF. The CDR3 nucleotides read TGTGCCAGCAGTAGGGACAGAAGGTCAGATACGCAGTATTTT.

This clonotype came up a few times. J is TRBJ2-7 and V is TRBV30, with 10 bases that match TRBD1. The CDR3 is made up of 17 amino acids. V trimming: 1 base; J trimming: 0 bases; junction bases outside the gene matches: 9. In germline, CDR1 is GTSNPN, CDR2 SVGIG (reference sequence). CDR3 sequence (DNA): TGTGCCTGGAGTGGGACAGGGGGTCCTAGGAGCTCCTACGAGCAGTACTTC. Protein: CAWSGTGGPRSSYEQYF.

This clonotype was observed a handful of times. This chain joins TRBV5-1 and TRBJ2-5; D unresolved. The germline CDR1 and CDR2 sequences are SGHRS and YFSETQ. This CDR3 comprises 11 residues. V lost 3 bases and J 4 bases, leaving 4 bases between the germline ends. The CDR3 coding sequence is TGCGCCAGCAGCTACGGAGAGACCCAGTACTTC. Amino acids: CASSYGETQYF.

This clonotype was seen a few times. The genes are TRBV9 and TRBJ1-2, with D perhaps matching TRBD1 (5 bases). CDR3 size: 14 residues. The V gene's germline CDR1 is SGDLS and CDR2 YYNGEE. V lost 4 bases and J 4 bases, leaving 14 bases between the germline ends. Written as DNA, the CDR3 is TGTGCCAGCAGCCTCGCCGGGGCTACCTATGGCTACACCTTC. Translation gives CASSLAGATYGYTF.

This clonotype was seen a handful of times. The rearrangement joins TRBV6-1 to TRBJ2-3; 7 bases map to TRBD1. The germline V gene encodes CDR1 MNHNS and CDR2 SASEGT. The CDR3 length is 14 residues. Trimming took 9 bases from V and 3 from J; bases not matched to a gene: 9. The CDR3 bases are TGTGCCAGACCTCCCGACAGGGAAACAGATACGCAGTATTTT. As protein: CARPPDRETDTQYF.

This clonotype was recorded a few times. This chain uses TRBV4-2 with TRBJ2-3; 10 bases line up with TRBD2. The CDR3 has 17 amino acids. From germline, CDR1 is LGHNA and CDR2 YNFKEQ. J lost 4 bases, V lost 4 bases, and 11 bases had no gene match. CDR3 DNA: TGTGCCAGCAGCCCGAGCCGCGCTAGCGGGGGCGCAGATACGCAGTATTTT. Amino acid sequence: CASSPSRASGGADTQYF.

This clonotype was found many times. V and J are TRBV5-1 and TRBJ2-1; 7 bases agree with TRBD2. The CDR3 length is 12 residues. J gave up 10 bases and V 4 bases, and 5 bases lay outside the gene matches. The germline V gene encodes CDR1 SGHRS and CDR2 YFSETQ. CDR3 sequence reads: CASSAQGGEQFF. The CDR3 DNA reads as TGCGCCAGCAGCGCCCAGGGAGGGGAGCAGTTCTTC.

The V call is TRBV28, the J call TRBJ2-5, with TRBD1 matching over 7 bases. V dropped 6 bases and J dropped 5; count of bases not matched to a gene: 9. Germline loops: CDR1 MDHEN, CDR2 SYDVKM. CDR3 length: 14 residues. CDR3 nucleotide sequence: TGTGCCAGCAGCTCCCCGGACAGGCATGAGACCCAGTACTTC. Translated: CASSSPDRHETQYF.

The CDR3 protein is CASTTSDGYEQYF. CDR3 sequence (DNA): TGTGCCAGCACCACCTCAGACGGTTACGAGCAGTACTTC. J is TRBJ2-7 and V is TRBV6-6; D gene ambiguous. The CDR3 extends over 13 amino acids. CDR1 MNHNY and CDR2 SVGAGI come from the germline V gene (reference sequence). V was shortened by 7 bases and J by 4 bases, with 14 bases between the two germline ends.

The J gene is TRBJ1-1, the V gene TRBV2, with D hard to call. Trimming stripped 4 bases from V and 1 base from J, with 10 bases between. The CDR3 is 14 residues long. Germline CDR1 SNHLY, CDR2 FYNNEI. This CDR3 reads CASSVSEANTEAFF. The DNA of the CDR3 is TGTGCCAGCAGTGTGTCAGAAGCGAACACTGAAGCTTTCTTT.

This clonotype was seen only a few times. In nucleotides, the CDR3 is TGTGCCAGCAGTTACTTTACAGGGACGGGCGGCGATTCACCCCTCCACTTT. It yields the protein CASSYFTGTGGDSPLHF. This rearrangement joins TRBV6-5 to TRBJ1-6, with a weak D call TRBD1 (6 bases). The V and J ends lost 1 base and 8 bases respectively, with 18 bases between them. The CDR3 length is 17 residues. Germline CDR1 reads MNHEY; CDR2 reads SVGAGI.

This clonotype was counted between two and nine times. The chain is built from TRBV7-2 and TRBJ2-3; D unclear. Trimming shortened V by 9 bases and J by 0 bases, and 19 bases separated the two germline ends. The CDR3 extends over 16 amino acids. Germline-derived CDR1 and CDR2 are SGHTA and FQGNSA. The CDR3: CARKGAAPLSTDTQYF. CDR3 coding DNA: TGTGCCAGGAAGGGCGCGGCTCCGCTTAGCACAGATACGCAGTATTTT.

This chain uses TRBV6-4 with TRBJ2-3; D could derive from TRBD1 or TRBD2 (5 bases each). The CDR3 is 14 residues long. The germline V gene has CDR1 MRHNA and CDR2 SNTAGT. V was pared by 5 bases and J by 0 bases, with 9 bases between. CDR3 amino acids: CASSPGASTDTQYF. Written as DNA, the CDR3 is TGTGCCAGCAGTCCCGGGGCCAGCACAGATACGCAGTATTTT.

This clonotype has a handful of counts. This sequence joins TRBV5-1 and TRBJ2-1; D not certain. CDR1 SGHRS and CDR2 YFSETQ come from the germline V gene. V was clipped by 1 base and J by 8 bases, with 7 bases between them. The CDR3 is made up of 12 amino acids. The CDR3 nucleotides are TGCGCCAGCAGCTTGACCCGTTATGAGCAGTTCTTC. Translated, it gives CASSLTRYEQFF.

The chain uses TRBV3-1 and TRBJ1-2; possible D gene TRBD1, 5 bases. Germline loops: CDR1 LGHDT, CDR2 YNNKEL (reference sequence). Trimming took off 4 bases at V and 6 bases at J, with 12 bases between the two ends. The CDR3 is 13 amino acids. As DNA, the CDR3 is TGTGCCAGCAGCCCCACGGGGACGGATGGCTACACCTTC. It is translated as CASSPTGTDGYTF. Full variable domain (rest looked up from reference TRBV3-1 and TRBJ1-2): DTAVSQTPKYLVTQMGNDKSIKCEQNLGHDTMYWYKQDSKKFLKIMFSYNNKELIINETVPNRFSPKSPDKAHLNLHINSLELGDSAVYFCASSPTGTDGYTFGSGTRLTVV.

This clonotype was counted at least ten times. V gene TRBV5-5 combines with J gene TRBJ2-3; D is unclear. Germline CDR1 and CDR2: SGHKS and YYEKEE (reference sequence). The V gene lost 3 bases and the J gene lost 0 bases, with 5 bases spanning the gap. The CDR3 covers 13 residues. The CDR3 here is CASSWRSTDTQYF. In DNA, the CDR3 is TGTGCCAGCAGCTGGAGAAGCACAGATACGCAGTATTTT. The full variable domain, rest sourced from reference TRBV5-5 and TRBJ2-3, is DAGVTQSPTHLIKTRGQQVTLRCSPISGHKSVSWYQQVLGQGPQFIFQYYEKEERGRGNFPDRFSARQFPNYSSELNVNALLLGDSALYLCASSWRSTDTQYFGPGTRLTVL.